This T cell receptor beta chain was found in a study of T-cell memory formation after mild COVID-19. Study-wide background: Largely donor-specific sequence clusters came from a couple of donors.

TCRdb redid the calling of the 5' RACE reads with MiXCR, one entry per CDR3 protein. Of roughly 130,000 distinct CDR3 sequences listed, about a sixth were seen once; the top ten hold approximately 15%. The CDR3 extends over 13 amino acids. Germline assignment: CDR1 SGDLS and CDR2 YYNGEE. Trimming took off 0 bases at V and 3 bases at J, with 7 bases between the two ends. This clonotype was found a few times. Its antigen is not known. Study findings and constraints: Of the contracting clones, CD4+ ones lay mainly in CM and EM, and CD8+ ones in EMRA. Clones contracting over day 15 to 85 were CD4/CD8 balanced, with later expanders leaning CD4+. Confirmation of SARS-CoV-2 specificity was lacking for second-wave clones peaking day 37.

This TCR was recovered from an adult woman who had mild COVID-19 (a few samples of this study predate the infection). Cell type and time point are not known. The rearrangement uses TRBV9 and TRBJ2-7; D is ambiguous. Sequenced input: PBMCs or a T cell subset sorted from them (not recorded which). The CDR3 loop is CASSVGQLYEQYF. The CDR3 DNA reads TGTGCCAGCAGCGTAGGGCAGCTCTACGAGCAGTACTTC.